The 28 T cell receptor beta chains reported below all come from one sample, sequenced in a study of T cell clonality in common variable immunodeficiency. Sequenced by immunoSEQ multiplex PCR; TCRdb stores in-frame clones only, minus some. This repertoire lists tens of thousands of clones without singletons; 3.8% sits in the top ten. Sequencing was carried out using peripheral blood mononuclear cells. The receptors here all came from a person aged 18-69 years in good health.

Ten or more counts support this clone. The sequenced fragment ends 3 residues before the CDR3 boundary, so the rest is inferred from the germline J gene. The gene calls are TRBV5-6 and TRBJ2-5; 8 bases map to TRBD2. Germline CDR1 reads SGHDT; CDR2 reads YYEEEE. This CDR3 is built from 15 residues. V lost 1 base to trimming and J lost 2 bases; unmatched junction nucleotides: 4. Incomplete CDR3 DNA: TGTGCCAGCAGCTTGTCGGCGGGAGGACAAGAGACC. It is translated as CASSLSAGGQET. The CDR3, in full, reads CASSLSAGGQETQYF.

This clone was recorded many times. Possible read error: a much larger clone is one base away. CDR3 bases read: TGTGCCAGCAGCTTAAACCAGGGGACGAGGGAAAAG. It is translated as CASSLNQGTREK. The entire CDR3 protein reads CASSLNQGTREKLFF. V and J are TRBV13 and TRBJ2-2, with a weak D call TRBD1 (6 bases). Read data end 3 residues before the CDR3 end; the end is taken from the germline J gene. CDR3 length: 15 amino acids. Germline assignment: CDR1 PRHDT and CDR2 FYEKMQ (reference sequence). Drawing the rest from reference TRBV13 and TRBJ2-2, the complete variable domain is AAGVIQSPRHLIKEKRETATLKCYPIPRHDTVYWYQQGPGQDPQFLISFYEKMQSDKGSIPDRFSAQQFSDYHSELNMSSLELGDSALYFCASSLNQGTREKLFFGEGSRLTVL.

A word on this clone: The read ends 3 residues shy of where the CDR3 ends; the end is completed using the germline J gene. The rearrangement joins TRBV11-3 to TRBJ2-1; 9 nucleotides line up with TRBD2. Germline CDR1 reads SGHNT; CDR2 reads YENEEA. J gave up 5 bases and V 3 bases, and 5 bases lay outside the gene matches. The CDR3 sequence is 15 residues long. The chain's CDR3 is CASSFGLAPNNEQFF. The sequenced CDR3 bases are TGTGCCAGCAGCTTCGGACTAGCGCCGAACAATGAG.

This clone was counted only a few times. The read falls 3 residues short of the CDR3 end, and the missing part is taken from the germline J gene. This chain links TRBV19 with TRBJ1-4, with D possibly matching TRBD1 (6 bases). Germline V gene sequence: CDR1 LNHDA, CDR2 SQIVND (reference sequence). There are 16 residues in the CDR3. CDR3: CASAKDSRVYNSPLFF. The sequenced part of the CDR3 DNA is TGTGCCAGCGCCAAGGACAGCCGAGTCTATAATTCACCA.

This clone turned up a few times. The observed sequence ends 3 residues before the CDR3 terminus, with the missing tail filled in from the germline J gene. The chain couples TRBV5-6 to TRBJ2-3, with D perhaps matching TRBD2 (5 bases). The CDR3 runs 15 residues. CDR1 is SGHDT, CDR2 YYEEEE, per germline. Incomplete CDR3 DNA: TGTGCCAGCAGCCCCGGCCCGGGGTCTGGGCAGCCG. This encodes CASSPGPGSGQP. The entire CDR3 protein reads CASSPGPGSGQPQYF.

About this clone itself: The read terminates 3 residues ahead of where the CDR3 ends, so the germline J gene completes it. The chain employs TRBV5-1 and TRBJ2-5; unclear D gene. Germline CDR1 SGHRS, CDR2 YFSETQ. This CDR3 spans 15 amino acids. V gave up 0 bases and J gave up 2 bases, with 11 bases separating them. CDR3 bases read: TGCGCCAGCAGCTTGGCCAGCGTGGTTCAAGAGACC. Protein sequence: CASSLASVVQET. From start to end, the CDR3 is CASSLASVVQETQYF.

Many counts were recorded for this clone. The CDR3 end falls 3 residues outside the read, so it is completed with the germline J gene. The chain has TRBV4-2 and TRBJ2-1; no reliable D call. Germline V gene sequence: CDR1 LGHNA, CDR2 YNFKEQ. Trimming cost V 5 bases and J 4 bases, with 9 bases left between them. This CDR3 comprises 13 residues. CDR3 bases read: TGTGCCAGCAGCTCTGGCAGATACAATGAG. This sequence encodes CASSSGRYNE. The whole CDR3 region reads CASSSGRYNEQFF.

This clone was recorded many times. The read comes to an end 3 residues before the CDR3 does, leaving the germline J gene to fill in the end. The gene calls are TRBV19 and TRBJ1-1; 9 bases match TRBD1. V lost 3 bases and J lost 7; bases outside the gene matches: 12. Germline V gene data show CDR1 as LNHDA and CDR2 as SQIVND (reference sequence). There are 16 residues in the CDR3. The CDR3 bases that were read are TGTGCCAGTAGTATCAGAGACAGGGGGGCCCTAGGTGAA. It specifies CASSIRDRGALGE. The entire CDR3 is CASSIRDRGALGEAFF.

Of note for this clone: The CDR3 extends 3 residues past the end of the read, so its final part is completed from the germline J gene. This chain joins TRBV7-2 and TRBJ2-4; 9 nucleotides match TRBD1. This CDR3 is built from 14 residues. Germline CDR1 is SGHTA and CDR2 is FQGNSA. CDR3 protein: CASSPTGGNYGQYF. The sequenced CDR3 bases are TGTGCCAGCAGCCCGACAGGGGGGAACTATGGT.

This clone has ten or more counts. The CDR3 goes on 3 residues after the read ends, and that part is filled in from the germline J gene. J is TRBJ1-2 and V is TRBV7-9, with D possibly matching TRBD1 (6 bases). There are 15 residues in the CDR3. V gave up 5 bases and J gave up 5 bases, with 18 bases separating them. Germline V gene lookup returns CDR1 SEHNR and CDR2 FQNEAQ (reference sequence). The CDR3 protein is CASSPTGSQPYGYTF. The part of the CDR3 DNA that was read is TGTGCCAGCAGCCCGACAGGATCCCAACCGTATGGC.

With regard to this clone: The read ends 3 residues before the CDR3 terminus; that terminus is restored from the germline J gene. The chain employs TRBV18 and TRBJ1-2; 10 bases agree with TRBD1. This CDR3 spans 17 amino acids. Germline V lookup: CDR1 KGHSH, CDR2 LQKENI. The sequenced part of the CDR3 DNA is TGTGCCAGCTCCCCCAGGACAGGGGGGACTGGACCAGATACC. Translation: CASSPRTGGTGPDT. The CDR3 in full is CASSPRTGGTGPDTYTF.

This clone showed up many times. The DNA ends 3 residues before the CDR3 does, and the rest of the CDR3 is filled in from the germline J gene. V usage is TRBV30 and J usage is TRBJ2-7, with TRBD1 matching 11 bases. J lost 3 bases, V lost 6 bases, and 4 bases had no gene match. The CDR3 covers 13 residues. Germline-derived CDR1 and CDR2 are GTSNPN and SVGIG (reference sequence). CDR3 bases read: TGTGCCTGTGACGGGACAGGGGGCTACGAG. Translated: CACDGTGGYE. The entire CDR3 protein reads CACDGTGGYEQYF.

Ten or more counts support this clone. The CDR3 bases that were read are TGTGCCAGCAGTCCTGGGGACAGTTATCAGCCC. Amino acid sequence: CASSPGDSYQP. The whole CDR3 sequence is CASSPGDSYQPQHF. The chain combines TRBV2 with TRBJ1-5; TRBD1 agrees at 7 bases. The read finishes 3 residues shy of the CDR3 end, and the germline J gene is used to complete it. The J segment lost 5 bases and the V segment lost 5 bases, leaving 6 bases of the junction unmatched. CDR1 and CDR2 (germline): SNHLY, FYNNEI. This CDR3 contains 14 residues. The variable domain in full, with the rest retrieved from reference TRBV2 and TRBJ1-5, is EPEVTQTPSHQVTQMGQEVILRCVPISNHLYFYWYRQILGQKVEFLVSFYNNEISEKSEIFDDQFSVERPDGSNFTLKIRSTKLEDSAMYFCASSPGDSYQPQHFGDGTRLSIL.

By frequency in the sample, this clone is medium-sized. The covered CDR3 bases are TGTGCCAGCAGCTTGGTCCAGACTACATATGGC. Translating gives CASSLVQTTYG. The whole CDR3 is CASSLVQTTYGYTF. The rearrangement links TRBV5-6 to TRBJ1-2; D unresolved. The missing CDR3 end, 3 residues past where the read stops, is filled in from the germline J gene. The CDR3 has 14 residues. With 0 bases removed from V and 5 bases from J, the gap between germline ends came to 11 bases. Per germline, CDR1 SGHDT and CDR2 YYEEEE.

This clone has at least ten counts. The CDR3 end falls 3 residues outside the read, so it is completed with the germline J gene. Other nucleotide sequences from this sample produce the same CDR3. This chain joins TRBV20-1 and TRBJ1-3; 9 bases match TRBD1. CDR3 length: 14 residues. Germline-derived CDR1 and CDR2 are DFQATT and SNEGSKA (reference sequence). CDR3 DNA (partial): TGCAGTGCGGTCATTGGGGACAGGGCGGGCACT. As protein: CSAVIGDRAGT. The full CDR3 reads CSAVIGDRAGTIYF.

This clone was recorded many times. The read falls 3 residues short of the CDR3 end, and the missing part is taken from the germline J gene. The chain joins TRBV6-1 to TRBJ2-7; the D is unclear. Germline-derived CDR1 and CDR2 are MNHNS and SASEGT. The CDR3 is 14 amino acids. The V gene lost 0 bases and the J gene lost 3 bases, with 9 bases spanning the gap. The part of the CDR3 DNA that was read is TGTGCCAGCAGTGAAGCGCTTCCAGGCTACGAG. This codes for CASSEALPGYE. The CDR3 reads in full as CASSEALPGYEQYF.

This clone was observed many times. The junction does not match germline at one end; this may be a read error. The read terminates 3 residues before the CDR3 end, so the remaining end is supplied by the germline J gene. The chain has TRBV4-2 and TRBJ2-3; D may be TRBD2 (6 bases). The CDR3 loop spans 16 amino acids. Germline V gene data show CDR1 as LGHNA and CDR2 as YNFKEQ. CDR3 in amino acids: CASSQDYGGSTDTQYF. CDR3 DNA, as far as it was read: TGCGCCAGCAGCCAAGATTACGGGGGTAGCACAGATACG.

This clone was detected ten times or more. The read terminates 3 residues ahead of where the CDR3 ends, so the germline J gene completes it. J is TRBJ2-1 and V is TRBV3-1 (or the pseudogene TRBV3-2); the match to TRBD1 covers 8 bases. There are 15 residues in the CDR3. With V trimmed by 7 bases and J by 8 bases, 13 bases remained unmatched. Germline-derived CDR1 and CDR2 are LGHDT and YNNKEL (reference sequence). CDR3 loop: CASKDDRGYRDEQFF. Partial CDR3 DNA: TGTGCCAGCAAGGACGACAGGGGCTACCGGGATGAG.

The sample holds many counts of this clone. With the read ending 3 residues before the CDR3 end, the germline J gene is used to fill in that end. The chain uses TRBV11-2 and TRBJ1-1, with D maybe TRBD1 (6 bases). Per the germline V gene, CDR1 is SGHAT and CDR2 is FQNNGV. The CDR3 has 15 residues. V gave up 3 bases and J gave up 1 base, with 12 bases separating them. CDR3 sequence: CASSFTGLGNTEAFF. The part of the CDR3 DNA that was read is TGTGCCAGCAGCTTTACAGGGTTGGGGAACACTGAA.

Many counts were recorded for this clone. The CDR3 here is CASSLVEVQETQYF. The covered CDR3 bases are TGTGCCAGCAGCTTGGTTGAGGTTCAAGAGACC. This chain uses TRBV5-4 with TRBJ2-5; D remains ambiguous. With the read ending 3 residues before the CDR3 end, the germline J gene is used to fill in that end. The CDR3 is made up of 14 amino acids. Trimming left V 0 bases short and J 2 bases short, with 8 bases between. The germline V gene has CDR1 SGHNT and CDR2 YYREEE (reference sequence).

This clone was found many times. The missing CDR3 end, 3 residues past where the read stops, is filled in from the germline J gene. The rearrangement uses TRBV5-1 and TRBJ2-7, with D possibly TRBD2 on 6 matching bases. V shed 4 bases and J shed 0 bases, with 17 bases lying between them. Germline V lookup: CDR1 SGHRS, CDR2 YFSETQ. The length of the CDR3 is 16 residues. CDR3 amino acids: CASSPEGAPSSYEQYF. Incomplete CDR3 DNA: TGCGCCAGCAGCCCGGAGGGCGCGCCGAGCTCCTACGAG.

This clone showed up many times. The CDR3 end is not reached by the read, which stops 3 residues before it; the germline J gene fills it in. The genes are TRBV20-1 and TRBJ2-3, with a possible D match to TRBD2 (6 bases). CDR3 length: 14 residues. Germline V gives CDR1 DFQATT, CDR2 SNEGSKA (reference sequence). The V gene lost 3 bases and the J gene lost 1 base, with 11 bases spanning the gap. The DNA read from the CDR3 is TGCAGTGCTAGGTCTAGCGCAGGCACAGATACG. This encodes CSARSSAGTDT. The full CDR3 sequence reads CSARSSAGTDTQYF.

The table lists this clone with many counts. Sequencing ends 3 residues short of the CDR3 end; the germline J gene provides the rest. This chain uses TRBV23-1 with TRBJ2-4, with 8 bases that match TRBD1. TRBV23-1 is labeled an ORF, and its function is uncertain. The CDR3 length is 18 residues. CDR3 loop: CASSQSVVTGQDYYGQYF. The CDR3 DNA, read in part, is TGCGCCAGCAGTCAATCCGTGGTGACGGGACAGGACTACTATGGT.

In this sample, this clone turned up many times. The read ends 3 residues shy of where the CDR3 ends; the end is completed using the germline J gene. The chain employs TRBV6-2 or TRBV6-3 and TRBJ2-7; 7 nucleotides align to TRBD1. This CDR3 comprises 15 residues. Germline V gene data show CDR1 as MNHEY and CDR2 as SVGEGT. The trim removed 6 bases at V and 0 bases at J, leaving 8 bases unmatched. The CDR3 bases that were read are TGTGCCAGCAGGTCCGGGACAGCGTACTCCTACGAG. Its translation is CASRSGTAYSYE. The entire CDR3 reads CASRSGTAYSYEQYF.

This clone has more than one count but fewer than ten. Being one base from a much bigger clone, this may be a read error. The read falls 3 residues short of the CDR3 end, and the missing part is taken from the germline J gene. The chain joins TRBV5-1 to TRBJ2-2, with D perhaps matching TRBD1 (5 bases). Germline V gene sequence: CDR1 SGHRS, CDR2 YFSETQ. CDR3 size: 15 residues. The CDR3 loop reads CGSRSSGFGTGELFF. The DNA read from the CDR3 is TGCGGCAGCAGGTCTTCAGGGTTCGGCACCGGGGAG.

There are many counts of this clone. Sequencing ends 3 residues short of the CDR3 end; the germline J gene provides the rest. The chain uses TRBV7-9 and TRBJ2-7; tentatively, D is TRBD1 (6 bases). The germline V and J ends were trimmed by 1 base and 3 bases, with 10 bases remaining between them. CDR1 and CDR2 (germline): SEHNR, FQNEAQ (reference sequence). The CDR3 loop spans 14 amino acids. CDR3 bases read: TGTGCCAGCAGCTTAGGGACAGCCCTCTACGAG. Protein: CASSLGTALYE. The full-length CDR3 reads as CASSLGTALYEQYF.

This clone was found many times. The CDR3 end is not reached by the read, which stops 3 residues before it; the germline J gene fills it in. V gene TRBV20-1 combines with J gene TRBJ2-5; 10 bases fit TRBD2. The germline CDR1 and CDR2 sequences are DFQATT and SNEGSKA (reference sequence). The CDR3 sequence is 17 residues long. V dropped 0 bases and J dropped 1; count of bases not matched to a gene: 8. The CDR3 loop reads CSARDPRLAGRQETQYF. The CDR3 bases that were read are TGCAGTGCTAGAGATCCCCGACTAGCGGGCCGCCAAGAGACC.

This clone has ten or more counts. The junction does not match germline at one end; this may be a read error. The CDR3 is cut off 3 residues early in the read; its end comes from the germline J gene. The V gene is TRBV5-6, the J gene TRBJ1-1; a possible D gene is TRBD1 (5 bases). The CDR3 has 14 amino acids. Looked up from germline, CDR1 is SGHDT and CDR2 is YYEEEE. Partial CDR3 DNA: TGTGCCAACAGCTTGGGGGAGGGGTGGACTGAA. It codes for CANSLGEGWTE. The full CDR3 reads CANSLGEGWTEAFF.